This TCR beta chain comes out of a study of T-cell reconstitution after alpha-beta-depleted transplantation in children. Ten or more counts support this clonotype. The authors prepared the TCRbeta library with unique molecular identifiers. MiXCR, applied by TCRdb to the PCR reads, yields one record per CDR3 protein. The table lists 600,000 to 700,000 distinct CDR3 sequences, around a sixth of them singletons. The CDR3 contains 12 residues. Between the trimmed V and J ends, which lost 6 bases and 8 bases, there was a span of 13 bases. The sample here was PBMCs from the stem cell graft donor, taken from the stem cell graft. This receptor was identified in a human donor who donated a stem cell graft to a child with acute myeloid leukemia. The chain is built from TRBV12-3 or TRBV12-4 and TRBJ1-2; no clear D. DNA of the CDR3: TGTGCCAGCAGCCGACCAGAAGGGGGCTACACCTTC. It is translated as CASSRPEGGYTF.